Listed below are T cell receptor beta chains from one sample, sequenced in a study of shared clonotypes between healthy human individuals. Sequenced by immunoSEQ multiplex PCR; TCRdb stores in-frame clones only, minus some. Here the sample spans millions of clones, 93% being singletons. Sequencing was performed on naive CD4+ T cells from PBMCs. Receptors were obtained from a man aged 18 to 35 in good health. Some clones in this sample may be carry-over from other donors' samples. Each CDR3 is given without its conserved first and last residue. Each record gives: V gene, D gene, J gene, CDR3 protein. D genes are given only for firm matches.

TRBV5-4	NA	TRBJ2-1	ASSWGGRSGNNEQF
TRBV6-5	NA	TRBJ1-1	ASSYRITVNTEAF
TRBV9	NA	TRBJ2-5	ASSVDTGPQETQY
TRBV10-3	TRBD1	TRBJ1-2	AISDPTGGDSGYT
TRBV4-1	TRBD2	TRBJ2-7	ASSQGLAGSYEQY
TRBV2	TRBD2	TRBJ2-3	ASTLAGAITDTQY
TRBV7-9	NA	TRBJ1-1	ASSSLPGGFNTEAF
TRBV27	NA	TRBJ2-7	ASSSKAGATGFSYEQY
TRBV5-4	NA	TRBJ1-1	ASSLVRANTEAF
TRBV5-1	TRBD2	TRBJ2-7	ASSGAGGDYEQY
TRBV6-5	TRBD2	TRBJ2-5	ATSGLAGGEETQY
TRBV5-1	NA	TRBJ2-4	ASSFTHRDDFSEEY
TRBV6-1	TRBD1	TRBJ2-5	ASSEGTGSFQETQY
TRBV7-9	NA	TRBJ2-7	ASSGRPGVYEQY
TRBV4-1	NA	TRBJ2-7	ASTDAPETYEQY
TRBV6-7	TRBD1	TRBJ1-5	ARRRTGGNQPQH
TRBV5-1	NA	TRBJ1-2	ASSLVPDYGYT
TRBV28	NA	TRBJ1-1	ASVPGHLNTEAF
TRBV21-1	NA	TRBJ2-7	ASSTLPLYEQY
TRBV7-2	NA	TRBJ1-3	ASSPELTAGPGNTIY
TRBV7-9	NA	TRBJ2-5	ASTPSLGQGSRETQY
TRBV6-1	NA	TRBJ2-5	ASRGKGWETQY
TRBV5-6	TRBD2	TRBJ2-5	ASSLGIAGGRQETQY
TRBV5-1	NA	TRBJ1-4	ASSFSGTREKLF
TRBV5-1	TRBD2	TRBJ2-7	ASSPVTSGNYEQY
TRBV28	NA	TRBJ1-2	ASSFRTVNYGYT
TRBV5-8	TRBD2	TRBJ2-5	ASSPRTSLETQY
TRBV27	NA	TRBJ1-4	ASSLRQPNEKLF
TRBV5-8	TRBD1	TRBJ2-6	ASSWDRGPGANVLT
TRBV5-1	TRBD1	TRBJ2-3	ASSLGETGGTDTQY
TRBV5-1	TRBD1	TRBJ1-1	ASSFGQGGFNTEAF
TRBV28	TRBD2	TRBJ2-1	ASSLSLAGGRYNEQF
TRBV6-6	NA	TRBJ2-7	ASRRVLRDEQY
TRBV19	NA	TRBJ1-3	ASTSGNTIY
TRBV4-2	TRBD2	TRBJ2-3	ASRPLGREPDTQY
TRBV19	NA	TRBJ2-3	ASSINSGPYTDTQY
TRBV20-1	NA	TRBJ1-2	SAPDGYGYT
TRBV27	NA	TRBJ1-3	ASSLAPLPQSGEGNTIY
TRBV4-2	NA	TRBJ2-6	ASSRSDGDSGANVLT
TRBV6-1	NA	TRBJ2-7	ASTGWVYEQY
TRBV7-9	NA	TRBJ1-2	ASSLAVGPLNYGYT
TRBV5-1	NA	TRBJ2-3	ASSSGQTSTDTQY
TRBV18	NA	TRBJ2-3	ASRGPLSTDTQY
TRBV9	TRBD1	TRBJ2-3	ASSVVTGDPDTQY
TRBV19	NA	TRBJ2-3	ASSLAGMAQY
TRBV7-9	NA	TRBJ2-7	ASSQGRDEQY